This paragraph covers one T cell receptor beta chain sequence. TCRdb redid the calling of the 5' RACE reads with MiXCR, one entry per CDR3 protein. The sample records about 270,000 distinct CDR3 sequences, around 16% being singletons. This record belongs to a study of T-cell memory formation after mild COVID-19. Study as a whole: Largely, the TCR clusters proved donor specific.

The V gene lost 5 bases and the J gene lost 6 bases, with 17 bases spanning the gap. The length of the CDR3 is 15 residues. CDR1 MDHEN and CDR2 SYDVKM come from the germline V gene. The sample consisted of PBMCs or a T cell subset sorted from them (not recorded which). This chain uses TRBV28 with TRBJ1-5, with a possible D match to TRBD1 (5 bases). This receptor was obtained from a man aged 18 to 35 who had mild COVID-19 (a few samples of this study predate the infection). Cell type and time point are not known. CDR3 in amino acids: CASSTTARVGQPQHF. For the CDR3, the DNA is TGTGCCAGCAGTACCACTGCCAGGGTGGGTCAGCCCCAGCATTTT.